Detailed here is one T cell receptor beta chain. The sample is drawn from a study of blood T cell repertoires in COVID-19. Across the study: COVID-19 samples from acute and convalescent phases originated in the United States, Italy and Spain. In each case, the material was cDNA or gDNA derived from T cells, B-cell-depleted T cells, or PBMCs.

Sequencing used immunoSEQ multiplex PCR; TCRdb keeps in-frame clones, though not all of them. This table holds 650,000 to 800,000 clones, around 89% found once. Germline CDR1 reads SGHKS; CDR2 reads YYEKEE (reference sequence). The CDR3 covers 14 residues. V gave up 4 bases and J gave up 5 bases; unmatched junction bases: 6. This clonotype was sampled from a woman aged 18-29 years with acute or convalescent COVID-19. The sample taken for sequencing was peripheral blood. The chain employs TRBV5-5 and TRBJ1-2; 9 nucleotides agree with TRBD1. CDR3 loop: CASSPGTGLYGYTF. The CDR3 coding sequence is TGTGCCAGCAGCCCGGGGACAGGGTTGTATGGCTACACCTTC.